Presented here are 27 T cell receptor beta chains from one specimen sequenced in a study of T cell responses to AZD1222 COVID-19 vaccine. Profiling relied on immunoSEQ multiplex PCR, and the TCRdb table lists in-frame clones only, not all of them. In the table there are more than 140,000 clones, 88% of which are singletons. The sequenced sample was peripheral blood, obtained on day 0 of MenACWY control vaccination. These receptors came from an adult in good health.

J is TRBJ1-1 and V is TRBV7-3, with D perhaps matching TRBD1 (6 bases). The ends were cut back, 5 bases at V and 11 bases at J, with 18 bases in the middle. The germline V gene has CDR1 SGHTA and CDR2 FQGTGA. This CDR3 contains 13 residues. CDR3 bases: TGTGCCAGCAGCCCAAAGGCGGGGGCCCTCGCTTTCTTT. Translated, it gives CASSPKAGALAFF.

In this sample, this clone turned up once. The V and J genes are TRBV5-1 and TRBJ2-6; D possibly corresponds to TRBD1 (5 bases). This CDR3 has 15 residues. Trimming left V 2 bases short and J 5 bases short, with 11 bases between. The V gene's germline CDR1 is SGHRS and CDR2 YFSETQ. The CDR3 reads CASSFGQVWANVLTF. In DNA, the CDR3 is TGCGCCAGCAGCTTCGGACAAGTCTGGGCCAACGTCCTGACTTTC.

J is TRBJ1-6 and V is TRBV7-8; tentatively, D is TRBD1 (6 bases). The germline V and J ends were trimmed by 5 bases and 6 bases, with 14 bases remaining between them. CDR3 length: 15 amino acids. The germline V gene has CDR1 SGHVS and CDR2 FQNEAQ. The CDR3: CASSARQDLNSPLHF. For the CDR3, the DNA is TGTGCCAGCAGCGCACGACAGGATCTTAATTCACCCCTCCACTTT.

The chain joins TRBV4-3 to TRBJ2-2, with D perhaps assigned TRBD1 or TRBD2 (5 bases each). Germline assignment: CDR1 LGHNA and CDR2 YSLEER. This CDR3 comprises 16 residues. Trimming shortened V by 3 bases and J by 6 bases, and 17 bases separated the two germline ends. CDR3 loop: CASSQDTGTRAGELFF. CDR3 nucleotide sequence: TGCGCCAGCAGCCAGGACACCGGTACTAGAGCCGGGGAGCTGTTTTTT.

The CDR3 DNA is TGTGCCAGCAGTTTGAAGAGGGAACAGCCCCAGCATTTT. This translates into CASSLKREQPQHF. The chain uses TRBV12-3 or TRBV12-4 and TRBJ1-5; D is undetermined. CDR3 size: 13 residues. The V end lost 3 bases, the J end lost 7 bases, and 10 bases lay between the germline ends.

The chain uses TRBV3-1 (or the pseudogene TRBV3-2) and TRBJ1-1; a weak D match, TRBD1 (6 bases). V gave up 3 bases and J gave up 1 base, with 15 bases separating them. The CDR3 is 16 amino acids. Germline CDR1 and CDR2: LGHDT and YNNKEL (reference sequence). The CDR3 bases are TGTGCCAGCAGCCACTACGGCAGGGGCGCGAACACTGAAGCTTTCTTT. It encodes CASSHYGRGANTEAFF.

In its sample, this clone was seen once. This chain joins TRBV4-2 and TRBJ2-2; 8 positions agree with TRBD2. The CDR3 has 17 residues. CDR1 is LGHNA and CDR2 is YNFKEQ in the germline V gene. V trimming: 6 bases; J trimming: 3 bases; junction bases outside the gene matches: 12. The CDR3 DNA reads as TGTGCCAGCAGGCCGCTTTTGGCGCGGGAGGACACCGGGGAGCTGTTTTTT. Translating it yields CASRPLLAREDTGELFF.

This rearrangement joins TRBV6-2 or TRBV6-3 to TRBJ2-5; D is possibly TRBD1 (6 bases). Germline values: CDR1 MNHEY, CDR2 SVGEGT. Between the trimmed V and J ends, which lost 3 bases and 5 bases, there was a span of 13 bases. This CDR3 comprises 14 residues. This CDR3 reads CASSYYSRGETQYF. As DNA, the CDR3 is TGTGCCAGCAGTTATTACAGCAGGGGTGAGACCCAGTACTTC.

The chain has TRBV29-1 and TRBJ1-1; perhaps TRBD1 as D (6 bases). The V end lost 7 bases, the J end lost 1 base, and 13 bases lay between the germline ends. CDR1 is SQVTM, CDR2 ANQGSEA, per germline. The length of the CDR3 is 13 residues. The CDR3 is CSALRGGNTEAFF. The CDR3 DNA reads TGCAGCGCCCTAAGGGGGGGGAACACTGAAGCTTTCTTT.

The chain employs TRBV9 and TRBJ1-1; TRBD1 matches 7 bases. The V gene end was trimmed by 4 bases and the J gene end by 6 bases; junction bases not matched to a gene: 9. CDR1 is SGDLS and CDR2 is YYNGEE in the germline V gene. This CDR3 is built from 14 residues. The CDR3 loop is CASSQTTGSPEAFF. CDR3 in DNA: TGTGCCAGCAGCCAAACGACAGGGTCCCCTGAAGCTTTCTTT.

V and J are TRBV2 and TRBJ1-1; D is uncertain. Germline CDR1 SNHLY, CDR2 FYNNEI. The CDR3 runs 14 residues. The V gene lost 3 bases and the J gene lost 1 base, with 9 bases spanning the gap. In DNA form, the CDR3 reads TGTGCCAGCAGTGACGAAGGGCAGAACACTGAAGCTTTCTTT. Translating it yields CASSDEGQNTEAFF.

This chain connects TRBV6-5 to TRBJ2-5; D call uncertain. CDR3 size: 15 residues. Germline V lookup: CDR1 MNHEY, CDR2 SVGAGI. Between the trimmed V and J ends, which lost 2 bases and 5 bases, there was a span of 15 bases. CDR3 DNA sequence: TGTGCCAGCAGTTACATGACTTCTTCCCGGGAGACCCAGTACTTC. Translation gives CASSYMTSSRETQYF.

This clone was observed a few times. V and J are TRBV9 and TRBJ1-1; possible D gene TRBD1, 5 bases. CDR1 and CDR2 (germline): SGDLS, YYNGEE. V was clipped by 2 bases and J by 1 base, with 9 bases between them. This CDR3 contains 14 residues. DNA of the CDR3: TGTGCCAGCAGCGTCGATCAGGGGAACACTGAAGCTTTCTTT. Encoded protein: CASSVDQGNTEAFF.

As DNA, the CDR3 is TGCGCCAGCAGCTTGGACCCGACTAGCGGGGACGAGCAGTACTTC. It encodes CASSLDPTSGDEQYF. The rearrangement links TRBV5-1 to TRBJ2-7; 11 nucleotides agree with TRBD2. V trimming: 0 bases; J trimming: 5 bases; junction bases outside the gene matches: 4. CDR1 is SGHRS, CDR2 YFSETQ, per germline. The CDR3 loop spans 15 amino acids.

V is TRBV20-1 and J is TRBJ2-4; D perhaps matches TRBD1 (5 bases). The CDR3 runs 14 residues. Germline V CDR1 and CDR2: DFQATT, SNEGSKA (reference sequence). V lost 3 bases, J lost 6 bases, and 15 bases lay in between. DNA of the CDR3: TGCAGTGCTAGTAGGGCAGGGTCGAGAAACATTCAGTACTTC. As protein: CSASRAGSRNIQYF.

The chain links TRBV7-8 to TRBJ1-5; D uncertain. This CDR3 region has 14 residues. Germline lookup yields CDR1 SGHVS and CDR2 FQNEAQ. Deletions cut 1 base from V and 3 bases from J, with 7 bases between. The chain's CDR3 is CASSLGSINQPQHF. The CDR3 DNA is TGTGCCAGCAGCTTAGGTTCTATCAATCAGCCCCAGCATTTT.

This chain uses TRBV6-5 with TRBJ1-2, with D perhaps matching TRBD1 (5 bases). Germline CDR1 reads MNHEY; CDR2 reads SVGAGI. V was pared by 6 bases and J by 7 bases, with 15 bases between. This CDR3 contains 13 residues. Here the CDR3 reads CASRLETVGGYTF. CDR3 DNA: TGTGCCAGCAGGTTAGAGACAGTAGGTGGCTACACCTTC.

The CDR3 sequence is CASSYEGSSYTF. The DNA for the CDR3 is TGTGCCAGCAGTTATGAGGGGAGCAGCTACACCTTC. This rearrangement joins TRBV6-1 to TRBJ1-2; a weak D match, TRBD1 (5 bases). Germline-derived CDR1 and CDR2 are MNHNS and SASEGT. The CDR3 has 12 residues. Trimming removed 5 bases from V and 9 bases from J, with 13 bases in between.

V gene TRBV28 combines with J gene TRBJ2-7, with D possibly TRBD1 on 8 matching bases. In germline, CDR1 is MDHEN, CDR2 SYDVKM. Between the trimmed V and J ends, which lost 3 bases and 2 bases, there was a span of 17 bases. This CDR3 spans 16 amino acids. The CDR3 loop is CASSFTGGATPYEQYF. CDR3 sequence (DNA): TGTGCCAGCAGTTTTACAGGGGGGGCAACCCCCTACGAGCAGTACTTC.

The rearrangement links TRBV28 to TRBJ1-5; 7 nucleotides agree with TRBD1. CDR1 and CDR2 from the germline V gene are MDHEN and SYDVKM. This CDR3 has 14 amino acids. V was pared by 11 bases and J by 6 bases, with 13 bases of the junction left unmatched. The CDR3 loop reads CASVDRAVIQPQHF. The DNA for the CDR3 is TGTGCCTCGGTCGACAGGGCGGTAATTCAGCCCCAGCATTTT.

This chain joins TRBV11-3 and TRBJ1-1, with D possibly being TRBD1 (5 bases). The CDR3 totals 13 residues. The V gene's germline CDR1 is SGHNT and CDR2 YENEEA. The V end lost 5 bases, the J end lost 5 bases, and 12 bases lay between the germline ends. The CDR3 protein is CASSPWRGTEAFF. Here the CDR3 DNA reads TGTGCCAGCAGCCCTTGGAGGGGAACTGAAGCTTTCTTT.

The chain links TRBV24-1 to TRBJ2-1; 12 nucleotides agree with TRBD2. Germline loops: CDR1 KGHDR, CDR2 SFDVKD. The CDR3 spans 17 residues. The V gene end was trimmed by 5 bases and the J gene end by 1 base; junction bases not matched to a gene: 5. CDR3 in amino acids: CATSAQGLAGSYNEQFF. The CDR3 DNA follows: TGTGCCACCAGTGCCCAAGGACTAGCGGGATCCTACAATGAGCAGTTCTTC.

The chain employs TRBV7-9 and TRBJ2-1; perhaps TRBD2 as D (5 bases). The germline V gene encodes CDR1 SEHNR and CDR2 FQNEAQ (reference sequence). Trimming stripped 5 bases from V and 7 bases from J, with 18 bases between. CDR3 length: 15 residues. DNA for the CDR3: TGTGCCAGCAGCCCCCGCTCGCGGGTAGGGAATGAGCAGTTCTTC. It is translated as CASSPRSRVGNEQFF.

This chain connects TRBV5-4 to TRBJ1-1; D may be TRBD1 (5 bases). This CDR3 has 15 residues. V was cut by 4 bases and J by 6 bases, with 19 bases left in between. Germline lookup yields CDR1 SGHNT and CDR2 YYREEE (reference sequence). CDR3 nucleotides: TGTGCCAGCAGCCCAGCTCTAGGGGAAGGGGCTGAAGCTTTCTTT. It codes for CASSPALGEGAEAFF.

As DNA, the CDR3 is TGTGCCAGCAGCGGCCAGGACAGAGGCGACTACGAGCAGTACTTC. This gives the protein CASSGQDRGDYEQYF. The genes are TRBV25-1 and TRBJ2-7, with a possible D match to TRBD1 (6 bases). This CDR3 is built from 15 residues. The germline CDR1 and CDR2 sequences are MGHDK and SYGVNS. V shed 6 bases and J shed 3 bases, with 18 bases lying between them.

This sequence joins TRBV10-3 and TRBJ1-5; 7 bases line up with TRBD1. Per germline, CDR1 ENHRY and CDR2 SYGVKD. The CDR3 sequence is 17 residues long. With V trimmed by 0 bases and J by 0 bases, 5 bases remained unmatched. In DNA, the CDR3 is TGTGCCATCAGTGAGTCTAGACAGGGATATAGCAATCAGCCCCAGCATTTT. Translation gives CAISESRQGYSNQPQHF.

CDR3 coding DNA: TGTGCCAGCAGCGTAGGGGACACCGGGGAGCTGTTTTTT. Protein: CASSVGDTGELFF. The chain has TRBV14 and TRBJ2-2; possible D gene TRBD1, 5 bases. From germline, CDR1 is SGHDN and CDR2 FVKESK. The CDR3 runs to 13 residues. Trimming removed 5 bases at V and 3 bases at J, with 7 bases between.